The clone carrying this T cell receptor (beta chain) was seen only a few times. Measured with immunoSEQ multiplex PCR; TCRdb has only the in-frame clones, and not every one. The sample lists about 280,000 clones, approximately 82% occurring once. The data are from a study of blood T cell repertoires in COVID-19. With 5 bases clipped from V and 8 bases from J, the junction kept 8 bases outside the gene matches. The CDR3 consists of 14 residues. Germline V gene data show CDR1 as SGHVS and CDR2 as FQNEAQ. The source of this sequence is a man aged 40-55 years who had been exposed to COVID-19. This chain links TRBV7-8 with TRBJ2-1; 8 bases line up with TRBD1. Sequencing used PBMCs or T cells enriched from blood (not recorded which). CDR3 region: CASSRPGGRDEQFF. The CDR3 bases are TGTGCCAGCAGCCGCCCAGGGGGCAGGGATGAGCAGTTCTTC.